This note documents a single TCR beta chain sequence. Its cognate antigen is unknown. This sample is drawn from a study of cytomegalovirus exposure and HLA in healthy donors. Study context: An early release of data contained about 85 million unique TCRs, which came from HLA-typed donors.

Study findings and constraints: Despite most TCR sequences being rare, some public TCRs occurred in many donors. An analysis done earlier found most TCR beta V segments productive about 90% or about 30% of the time. Cytomegalovirus association was assigned to approximately 180 TCR beta chains.

Researchers ran the PCR with 60 Vbeta and 13 Jbeta primers. Here immunoSEQ multiplex PCR was the method, and the copy in TCRdb shows in-frame clones only, minus some. The sample includes around 130,000 clones, 50% to 80% of them seen just once. The CDR3 has 15 amino acids. Trimming removed 6 bases from V and 0 bases from J, with 12 bases in between. Germline loops: CDR1 MNHEY, CDR2 SVGAGI. The V and J genes are TRBV6-5 and TRBJ1-3; TRBD1 is a possible D gene (6 bases). Sequencing was performed on PBMCs. This clonotype was sampled from a woman aged 40 to 55 in good health and CMV-seropositive. Written as DNA, the CDR3 is TGTGCCAGCAGCCCAGGACAGAGCTCTGGAAACACCATATATTTT. Translation gives CASSPGQSSGNTIYF.